This TCR beta chain was sequenced during a study of glioma-infiltrating T cells after dendritic cell vaccination (dated by TCRdb to 2016 to 2017). Study-wide context: A cohort of roughly 15 glioblastoma patients from Phase I and II dendritic cell vaccination trials was included, of whom 9 were newly diagnosed and 6 had recurrent disease. Patients received autologous tumor lysate-pulsed dendritic cell vaccination between about 2002 and 2013. The vaccine was prepared from monocyte-derived dendritic cells that were cultured for approximately seven days with IL-4 and GM-CSF and then pulsed overnight with autologous tumor lysate. Patients received three intradermal dendritic cell vaccine injections at biweekly intervals in the arm below the axilla. Survival after dendritic cell vaccination was correlated with TCR sequencing metrics such as TIL content and the overlap between tumor and blood repertoires. In glioblastoma patients vaccinated with dendritic cells, deep sequencing of TCR beta CDR3 regions served to measure tumor-infiltrating lymphocyte content and to compare repertoires between tumor and blood. Broad study findings and their caveats: After dendritic cell vaccination, a higher estimated pretreatment TIL content predicted longer time to progression and longer overall survival. TCR clonality showed no direct relationship with survival, which suggests that a diverse polyclonal response may be important. The cohort was small and heterogeneous, with few patients having full blood and tumor sets and even fewer initial-recurrent tumor pairs. The TCR overlap response model with three groups was called speculative and said to need prospective validation.

Comments on this clone: Its antigen remains unidentified. No much larger clonotype is one base removed from it; base qualities were not supplied.

The germline V gene (reference sequence) supplies CDR1 MNHEY and CDR2 SMNVEV. At the junction V is shortened by 8 bases and J by 1 base; bases outside the gene matches: 7. The CDR3 has 14 amino acids, counting the end cysteine and phenylalanine. Just the 42-base CDR3 DNA is kept, in frame starting at base 1. TCRB CDR3 regions were amplified from about 2 ug genomic DNA, or all available DNA if less, using the immunoSEQ assay. Multiplex PCR used 60 forward primers for TCR V beta segments and 13 reverse primers for J beta segments. Synthetic control templates were spiked into each sample at limiting dilution to estimate reads per starting template. The Illumina HiSeq System generated 87 bp sequencing reads. Regarding the original processing steps: PCR and sequencing errors were removed by a nearest neighbor algorithm that merged closely related sequences. TCR overlap was measured as the percentage of unique tumor TCR beta sequences also present in the same patient's peripheral blood. In its TCRdb copy, this immuneACCESS table keeps in-frame sequences only and misses some clones. Where compared with another copy, unresolved V genes explain less than half of these, and the others have no known cause. The V and J calls and clone size are taken from that table; D and trimming were inferred from the DNA. The sample yields about 92,000 clones; over 75% were counted once. The ten largest account for 15% to 19% of the sample.

Selection of patients required sufficient residual fresh-frozen tumor tissue and over two years of available survival data. Molecular status otherwise varied across the glioblastoma patients, but none of them carried an isocitrate dehydrogenase mutation. PBMC were collected before vaccination, two weeks after the third vaccination, and at tumor progression if tumor progression occurred. Genomic DNA was extracted with the Qiagen DNeasy Blood extraction Kit. The TCR comes from a human donor with glioblastoma. The starting material was blood, obtained before dendritic cell vaccination. The chain is encoded by TRBV27 joined to TRBJ2-7, and 8 bases in between align with TRBD1. The CDR3 loop reads CASATWTGSYEQYF. The base sequence is TGTGCCAGCGCTACTTGGACAGGGTCCTACGAGCAGTACTTC.